The TCR beta chain described here comes from a study of human CD8 memory T cell subsets. The CDR3 runs to 14 residues. CDR1 and CDR2 (germline): DFQATT, SNEGSKA (reference sequence). A UMI-labeled 5' RACE approach was the method that produced the TCR beta libraries. TCRdb re-called the 5' RACE reads; every CDR3 protein appears as one record, without DNA. Its table records some 17,000 distinct CDR3 sequences. A CCR7+ PD-1- TIGIT- phenotype characterized the stem-like memory CD8+ T cells (TSTEM). The V and J genes are TRBV20-1 and TRBJ2-1; TCRdb gives TRBD1 as the D gene, but with no DNA this cannot be confirmed. This TCR was sampled from a human donor in good health. Sequencing was carried out using CD8+ stem-like memory T cells (TSCM and TCM) sorted from PBMCs. The subset was: stem-like memory CD8 T cells (TSTEM), CCR7+ PD-1- TIGIT-. CDR3 sequence: CSARVSSGAGEQFF.